This T cell receptor beta chain was sequenced for a study of CD8+ T cells in alopecia areata. After isolation, RNA underwent reverse transcription to generate cDNA as the sequencing template. The data were produced by immunoSEQ multiplex PCR, yet TCRdb's version contains in-frame clones alone and is incomplete. Of roughly 190,000 clones listed, more than 55% are singletons. Regarding treatment: oral pan-JAK inhibitor, 5-10 mg twice daily. CDR1 is LGHNA and CDR2 is YSLEER in the germline V gene. There are 15 residues in the CDR3. Trimming cost V 0 bases and J 5 bases, with 10 bases left between them. The clonotype comes from a human donor with alopecia areata. The gene calls are TRBV4-3 and TRBJ1-4; D unresolved. The material sequenced was CD4+ T cells sorted from blood, taken at week 4, from a patient treated with tofacitinib. The CDR3 region has the DNA TGCGCCAGCAGCCAAGATTTAACAGAGAATGAAAAACTGTTTTTT. It encodes CASSQDLTENEKLFF.